These T cell receptor beta chains were read from a single sample in a study of cytomegalovirus exposure and HLA in healthy donors. Only in-frame clones appear in the TCRdb table, and some are missing; sequencing was by immunoSEQ multiplex PCR. Among roughly 120,000 clones, around 77% were seen once, and the ten largest hold approximately 3.7%. The sequenced sample was PBMCs. All receptors come from a human donor in good health. Both conserved end residues are part of each CDR3. D genes are given only for firm matches. Size is omitted from some rows. Given values are once, few, many or a class for expanded clones.

V,D,J,size,CDR3,DNA
TRBV7-7,TRBD2,TRBJ2-5,NA,CASSGTSGFGQETQYF,TGTGCCAGCAGCGGGACTAGCGGGTTTGGGCAAGAGACCCAGTACTTC
TRBV19,TRBD1,TRBJ1-2,NA,CASSIVPGTANYGYTF,TGTGCCAGTAGTATCGTTCCCGGGACAGCTAACTATGGCTACACCTTC
TRBV27,TRBD1,TRBJ1-5,once,CASSLSNWGQGGLQPQHF,TGTGCCAGCAGTTTGTCGAATTGGGGACAGGGCGGTTTACAGCCCCAGCATTTT
TRBV2,TRBD1,TRBJ1-5,NA,CASSGDRGNQPQHF,TGTGCCAGCAGTGGGGACAGGGGAAATCAGCCCCAGCATTTT
TRBV11-3,NA,TRBJ2-7,NA,CARGLSYEQYF,TGTGCCAGAGGACTCTCCTACGAGCAGTACTTC
TRBV9,TRBD1,TRBJ2-3,NA,CASSATQGHTQYF,TGTGCCAGCAGCGCCACACAGGGGCATACGCAGTATTTT
TRBV7-2,TRBD1,TRBJ1-3,NA,CASSPSPGQGASIYF,TGTGCCAGCAGCCCGTCTCCGGGACAGGGGGCATCCATATATTTT
TRBV30,NA,TRBJ2-3,NA,CAWSELDTQYF,TGTGCCTGGAGTGAACTAGATACGCAGTATTTT
TRBV11-3,TRBD1,TRBJ2-7,NA,CASSPRDSSLEEQYF,TGTGCCAGCAGCCCGAGGGACAGCAGCTTGGAGGAGCAGTACTTC
TRBV6-8,NA,TRBJ2-7,NA,CASSLSADGSSYEQYF,TGTGCCAGCAGCCTTAGTGCGGACGGGAGCTCCTACGAGCAGTACTTC
TRBV7-3,TRBD1,TRBJ1-3,NA,CASSSGTGRNTIYF,TGTGCCAGCAGCTCCGGGACAGGGAGAAACACCATATATTTT